The rows below give T cell receptor beta chains drawn from one sample of a study of T cells in Graves' hyperthyroidism and ophthalmopathy. Via MiXCR, TCRdb re-called the multiplex PCR reads, giving one row per CDR3 protein. The sample lists about 540,000 distinct CDR3 sequences, around 45% seen once, with roughly 8.2% in the top ten. Sequencing was carried out using peripheral blood or thyroid tissue (not recorded which). These receptors all come from a woman between 18 and 30 years old with Graves' hyperthyroidism. Each CDR3 is given with its conserved first and last residue. The D gene is left open where the match is weak. Some rows mark clone size as missing; the rest say once, few, many or name a class of expanded clone.

j_call v_call d_call clone_size cdr3_nt cdr3_aa
TRBJ1-3 TRBV25-1 - - TGTGCCAGCAGGGGGACTGTTACGGCGTCCGACTCTGGAAACACCATATATTTT CASRGTVTASDSGNTIYF
TRBJ1-2 TRBV4-3 - many TGCGCCAGCAGCCAAGGGACAGCCAAGGGGTATGGCTACACCTTC CASSQGTAKGYGYTF
TRBJ2-1 TRBV15 - once TGTGCCACCAGCGGGGGTCGGAATGAGCAGTTCTTC CATSGGRNEQFF
TRBJ1-1 TRBV29-1 - few TGCAGCGTAGCTCCCGGTTGGGGGACTGAAGCTTTCTTT CSVAPGWGTEAFF
TRBJ1-4 TRBV12-3/TRBV12-4 - - TGTGCCAGCAGTTACCCGGGAGGCCTAGAGGAAAAACTGTTTTTT CASSYPGGLEEKLFF
TRBJ1-3 TRBV9 TRBD1 - TGTGCCAGCAGCCGAGGGACAGGTCGAAACACCATATATTTT CASSRGTGRNTIYF
TRBJ2-7 TRBV5-1 TRBD2 - TGCGCCAGCAGCCCCCCCGGGACTAACTACGAGCAGTACTTC CASSPPGTNYEQYF
TRBJ2-7 TRBV24-1 TRBD1 - TGTGCCACCAGTGATTCTAGGACAGGGTTTTCTTCCTACGAGCAGTACTTC CATSDSRTGFSSYEQYF
TRBJ2-3 TRBV7-2 - - TGTGCCAGTAAAACTAGCCCCTCCACAGATACGCAGTATTTT CASKTSPSTDTQYF
TRBJ1-5 TRBV7-2 - - TGTGCCAGCAGCCAGGGACAAGACCAGCCCCAGCATTTT CASSQGQDQPQHF
TRBJ2-7 TRBV2 TRBD1 - TGTGCCAGCAGCCAAGCGGACAGGGCTCGAACCTACGAGCAGTACTTC CASSQADRARTYEQYF
TRBJ2-1 TRBV7-6 - once TGTGCCAGCAGCCAGCAGGGATCTTCCTACAATGAGCAGTTCTTC CASSQQGSSYNEQFF
TRBJ1-2 TRBV2 - - TGTGCCAGTAGCCCGGGGGCGCACTGTGGCTACACCTTC CASSPGAHCGYTF
TRBJ2-5 TRBV10-3 - - TGTGCCATCATGACAGGCGGGACCCAGTACTTC CAIMTGGTQYF
TRBJ1-5 TRBV29-1 - - TGCAGCGTTGAAGATTGGAGGGGCCAGCATTTT CSVEDWRGQHF
TRBJ2-7 TRBV29-1 TRBD1 - TGCAGCTTTAGGGACAGTTCCGAGCAGTACTTC CSFRDSSEQYF
TRBJ2-5 TRBV2 - - TGTGCCAGCAGTGGAGAGAAACTCGCGGAGACCCAGTACTTC CASSGEKLAETQYF
TRBJ1-3 TRBV14 - few TGTGCCAGCAGCCACGGAACACCGATCTCTGGAAACACCATATATTTT CASSHGTPISGNTIYF
TRBJ1-1 TRBV2 TRBD1 - TGTGCCAGCATGGGGGACAGGGGCACTGAAGCTTTCTTT CASMGDRGTEAFF
TRBJ1-5 TRBV2 - - TGTGCCAGCAGTCATACAGGGTTTCGAAATCAGCCCCAGCATTTT CASSHTGFRNQPQHF
TRBJ1-6 TRBV7-2 - - TGTGCCAGCAGCTTAGCTCAGGGTCGGACGTCACCCCTCCACTTT CASSLAQGRTSPLHF
TRBJ2-2 TRBV12-3/TRBV12-4 - few TGTGCCAGCAGTTTTAGGGGGAACTCTGGTTGGGAGCTGTTTTTT CASSFRGNSGWELFF
TRBJ1-1 TRBV20-1 - few TGCAGGGCGGGGGGGGGGAACACTGAAGCTTTCTTT CRAGGGNTEAFF
TRBJ2-5 TRBV7-8 TRBD2 - TGTGCCAGCATCCGGCGGGGGAGCGGGATCGGACGAGAGACCCAGTACTTC CASIRRGSGIGRETQYF
TRBJ1-2 TRBV7-2 - - TGTGCCAGCAGCTTGGGAGCCGGGACATTACCCTATGGCTACACCTTC CASSLGAGTLPYGYTF
TRBJ1-1 TRBV20-1 - few TGCAGTGCTAGGAGGGGGGCAATGAACACTGAAGCTTTCTTT CSARRGAMNTEAFF
TRBJ1-1 TRBV7-9 - few TGTGCCAGCAGCTTAGAGGCTGAAGCTTTCTTT CASSLEAEAFF
TRBJ2-5 TRBV29-1 TRBD1 - TGCAGCATCCTCACAGGGGTTAAGGAGACCCAGTACTTC CSILTGVKETQYF
TRBJ2-5 TRBV20-1 TRBD2 - TGCAGTGCTAGAGATGAGGGAGGGTCAGAGACCCAGTACTTC CSARDEGGSETQYF
TRBJ1-6 TRBV10-3 - few TGTGCCAGCAGTTACTCGGCCCGAGATTCACCCCTCCACTTT CASSYSARDSPLHF
TRBJ1-2 TRBV10-3 - many TGTGCCATCAGTGAGCTCCCCTTAGGCTACACCTTC CAISELPLGYTF
TRBJ2-7 TRBV2 - - TGTGCCAGCAGTCAACAGTCCTACGAGCAGTACTTC CASSQQSYEQYF
TRBJ2-7 TRBV6-5 TRBD1 - TGTGCCAGCAGTTACCTGGACAGGGGCGAGCAGTACTTC CASSYLDRGEQYF
TRBJ1-2 TRBV10-3 - - TGTGCCAGCAGTTATTCGACAAGGGATGGCTACACCTTC CASSYSTRDGYTF
TRBJ2-5 TRBV7-3 - - TGTGCCAGCAGCTTAGGTGGAGTGGGGTACTTC CASSLGGVGYF
TRBJ1-4 TRBV7-2 - - TGTGCCAGCAGTGAATCCCAGGAGCGGGAAAAACTGTTTTTT CASSESQEREKLFF
TRBJ2-5 TRBV20-1 - - TGCAGTGCTAGCCTACTCGTCCAAGAGACCCAGTACTTC CSASLLVQETQYF
TRBJ2-7 TRBV19 - - TGTGCCAGTAGTATTCCCTCAGCAGGAGGGTCTTACTCCTACGAGCAGTACTTC CASSIPSAGGSYSYEQYF
TRBJ2-7 TRBV6-5 - - TGTGCCAGCAGTTATTTCCGAAGCTCCTACGAGCAGTACTTC CASSYFRSSYEQYF
TRBJ2-7 TRBV20-1 TRBD2 few TGCAGTGCCACAACCGGGACTAGCGGTTCCTACGAGCAGTACTTC CSATTGTSGSYEQYF
TRBJ2-5 TRBV2 TRBD1 - TGTGCCAGCAGTTACTATGGGACAGGGGTAGAGACCCAGTACTTC CASSYYGTGVETQYF
TRBJ1-2 TRBV7-3 - - TGTGCCAGCAGCTTAAATGGGGAGGACTATGGCTACACCTTC CASSLNGEDYGYTF
TRBJ1-5 TRBV25-1 - - TGTGCCACCGGACAGACCTATCAGCCCCAGCATTTT CATGQTYQPQHF
TRBJ1-6 TRBV7-9 - - TGTGCCAGCAGCTTATCGGCGGGTGGTGGTAATTCACCCCTCCACTTT CASSLSAGGGNSPLHF
TRBJ2-5 TRBV10-3 TRBD1 - TGTGCCATCAGTGAGAACACAGGGGGCGATCAAGAGACCCAGTACTTC CAISENTGGDQETQYF
TRBJ1-1 TRBV19 TRBD1 - TGTGCCAGTAGCGACCGGGACAGACCGCGGGTGCCCGAGAAGGCTTTCTTT CASSDRDRPRVPEKAFF
TRBJ2-6 TRBV19 - many TGTGCCAGTAGTAGGGCCGGCAACTCTGGGGCCAACGTCCTGACTTTC CASSRAGNSGANVLTF
TRBJ1-2 TRBV6-5 - few TGTGCCAGCAGTTACAGGGAGGCCTATGGCTACACCTTC CASSYREAYGYTF
TRBJ2-7 TRBV4-3 - - TGCGCCAGCAGCCACGGGACTTCACCCCCCTACGAGCAGTACTTC CASSHGTSPPYEQYF
TRBJ2-7 TRBV29-1 TRBD2 many TGCAGCGTTGAAAGGAGACTAGCCTCACACTACGAGCAGTACTTC CSVERRLASHYEQYF
TRBJ2-1 TRBV7-7 TRBD2 - TGTGCCAGCAGCTTACTTAGCGGGTATGAGCAGTTCTTC CASSLLSGYEQFF
TRBJ1-2 TRBV19 - - TGTGCCAGTAAACCAGAGATGAACTATGGCTACACCTTC CASKPEMNYGYTF
TRBJ2-2 TRBV7-2 - - - CASSPMGPGSCFF
TRBJ1-2 TRBV29-1 - many TGCAGCGTTGCCTTTTGGGTGATGGATGGCTACACCTTC CSVAFWVMDGYTF
TRBJ1-1 TRBV19 - few TGTGCCAGTAGTATATCGGCAGTTTGGGCGAACACTGAAGCTTTCTTT CASSISAVWANTEAFF
TRBJ2-6 TRBV10-3 TRBD1 few TGTGCCATCAGTGGAGACAGGGCCGGGGCCAACGTCCTGACTTTC CAISGDRAGANVLTF
TRBJ1-2 TRBV5-1 TRBD1 few TGCGCCAGCAGCCTCCGGGACAGGGCACACTATGGCTACACCTTC CASSLRDRAHYGYTF
TRBJ1-1 TRBV25-1 - - TGTGCCAGTAGTACCCCGGACACTGAAGCTTTCTTT CASSTPDTEAFF